These 30 T cell receptor beta chains were all obtained from the same sample, sequenced in a study of blood T cell repertoires in COVID-19. Measured with immunoSEQ multiplex PCR; TCRdb has only the in-frame clones, and not every one. The sample contains about 200,000 clones, around 80% of which appear only once. The source material was PBMCs or T cells enriched from blood (not recorded which). These receptors came from a middle-aged woman with acute COVID-19.

CDR3 region: CASSLSWTENTEAFF. In DNA form, the CDR3 reads TGTGCCAGCAGCCTATCATGGACTGAAAACACTGAAGCTTTCTTT. The J gene is TRBJ1-1, the V gene TRBV28, with D hard to call. V lost 6 bases to trimming and J lost 2 bases, with 16 bases between them. CDR1 is MDHEN and CDR2 is SYDVKM in the germline V gene. This CDR3 region has 15 residues.

The gene calls are TRBV9 and TRBJ2-1; 8 bases map to TRBD2. The CDR3 runs 17 residues. V lost 0 bases, J lost 7 bases, and 12 bases stayed unmatched. The V gene's germline CDR1 is SGDLS and CDR2 YYNGEE. The CDR3 sequence: CASSVEAGGGSRNEQFF. DNA for the CDR3: TGTGCCAGCAGCGTAGAGGCCGGGGGGGGCTCCCGGAATGAGCAGTTCTTC.

The chain combines TRBV27 with TRBJ2-1; D is possibly TRBD1 (8 bases). The CDR3 is 14 residues long. Trimming took 2 bases from V and 12 from J, leaving 17 bases between them. In germline, CDR1 is MNHEY, CDR2 SMNVEV (reference sequence). The CDR3 loop is CASSLGSHRGGQFF. The CDR3 DNA reads as TGTGCCAGCAGTTTAGGGTCCCACAGGGGGGGGCAGTTCTTC.

The chain carries TRBV30 and TRBJ2-7, with D perhaps TRBD1 (6 bases). Trimming removed 2 bases at V and 5 bases at J, with 10 bases between. The CDR3 is 12 amino acids. Germline V gives CDR1 GTSNPN, CDR2 SVGIG (reference sequence). The CDR3 loop reads CAWSRQGNEQYF. The CDR3, as DNA: TGTGCCTGGAGTCGGCAGGGGAACGAGCAGTACTTC. Looking up the rest from reference TRBV30 and TRBJ2-7 gives the full variable domain: SQTIHQWPATLVQPVGSPLSLECTVEGTSNPNLYWYRQAAGRGLQLLFYSVGIGQISSEVPQNLSASRPQDRQFILSSKKLLLSDSGFYLCAWSRQGNEQYFGPGTRLTVT.

This chain connects TRBV28 to TRBJ1-5, with 9 bases matching TRBD1. The germline CDR1 and CDR2 sequences are MDHEN and SYDVKM. The junction had 11 bases not matched to a gene; V was cut back by 1 base and J by 7 bases. The CDR3 totals 17 residues. The CDR3 protein is CASSLSYHRGRGQPQHF. CDR3 bases: TGTGCCAGCAGTTTATCGTATCACAGGGGGCGCGGGCAGCCCCAGCATTTT.

The V gene is TRBV14, the J gene TRBJ2-7; 8 bases match TRBD2. The CDR3 is made up of 11 amino acids. Unmatched junction bases numbered 0, after V lost 4 bases and J lost 7 bases. Germline values: CDR1 SGHDN, CDR2 FVKESK. CDR3: CASSPGGEQYF. In nucleotides, the CDR3 is TGTGCCAGCAGCCCGGGAGGGGAGCAGTACTTC.

The V call is TRBV19, the J call TRBJ1-5, with D hard to call. This CDR3 is 15 amino acids long. Trimming took 6 bases from V and 4 from J, leaving 16 bases between them. Germline-derived CDR1 and CDR2 are LNHDA and SQIVND (reference sequence). CDR3 DNA: TGTGCCAGTAGGGTCCTATTAGCTGGGAATCAGCCCCAGCATTTT. It yields the protein CASRVLLAGNQPQHF.

This clone was found a few times. The V gene is TRBV19, the J gene TRBJ1-2; D call uncertain. The V and J ends lost 3 bases and 2 bases respectively, with 7 bases between them. The CDR3 is made up of 13 amino acids. The germline CDR1 and CDR2 sequences are LNHDA and SQIVND (reference sequence). CDR3 coding DNA: TGTGCCAGTAGTATTACGGGGAACTATGGCTACACCTTC. Translation gives CASSITGNYGYTF.

V usage is TRBV9 and J usage is TRBJ2-5, with 7 bases that match TRBD1. The trim removed 5 bases at V and 2 bases at J, leaving 6 bases unmatched. This CDR3 is 14 amino acids long. Germline CDR1 reads SGDLS; CDR2 reads YYNGEE. The chain's CDR3 is CASSTGQAQETQYF. CDR3 nucleotide sequence: TGTGCCAGCAGTACCGGACAGGCACAAGAGACCCAGTACTTC. The full variable domain, in which reference TRBV9 and TRBJ2-5 provide the parts outside the CDR3, is DSGVTQTPKHLITATGQRVTLRCSPRSGDLSVYWYQQSLDQGLQFLIQYYNGEERAKGNILERFSAQQFPDLHSELNLSSLELGDSALYFCASSTGQAQETQYFGPGTRLLVL.

The chain carries TRBV3-1 (or the pseudogene TRBV3-2) and TRBJ1-2, with 7 bases that match TRBD1. The CDR3 covers 15 residues. Germline CDR1 is LGHDT and CDR2 is YNNKEL (reference sequence). V dropped 1 base and J dropped 3; count of bases not matched to a gene: 5. In DNA form, the CDR3 reads TGTGCCAGCAGCCAAGGGGTAGGGGGCGACTATGGCTACACCTTC. It yields the protein CASSQGVGGDYGYTF.

The chain links TRBV5-5 to TRBJ1-2, with 10 nucleotides matching TRBD1. This CDR3 has 12 residues. V dropped 5 bases and J dropped 9; count of bases not matched to a gene: 4. Germline V lookup: CDR1 SGHKS, CDR2 YYEKEE (reference sequence). CDR3: CASSSGQGSYTF. CDR3 coding DNA: TGTGCCAGCAGTTCGGGACAGGGGAGCTACACCTTC.

J is TRBJ1-2 and V is TRBV14; TRBD1 agrees at 12 bases. CDR3 length: 16 amino acids. V lost 4 bases, J lost 6 bases, and 9 bases stayed unmatched. Germline values: CDR1 SGHDN, CDR2 FVKESK. This CDR3 reads CASSPNRGTGGDGYTF. DNA of the CDR3: TGTGCCAGCAGCCCCAATCGCGGGACAGGGGGCGATGGCTACACCTTC.

Turning to this clone: The same CDR3 arises from other DNA sequences in this sample as well. The chain couples TRBV5-4 to TRBJ1-5; maybe TRBD1 (6 bases). The CDR3 extends over 14 amino acids. Germline V gene lookup returns CDR1 SGHNT and CDR2 YYREEE (reference sequence). V was trimmed by 0 bases and J by 2 bases, leaving 6 bases between them. The CDR3 region is CASSLAGGNQPQHF. The CDR3 DNA reads TGTGCCAGCAGCTTGGCAGGGGGCAATCAGCCCCAGCATTTT. Complete variable domain (other parts from reference TRBV5-4 and TRBJ1-5): ETGVTQSPTHLIKTRGQQVTLRCSSQSGHNTVSWYQQALGQGPQFIFQYYREEENGRGNFPPRFSGLQFPNYSSELNVNALELDDSALYLCASSLAGGNQPQHFGDGTRLSIL.

This clone was observed a handful of times. The chain couples TRBV28 to TRBJ2-3, with unresolved D. The length of the CDR3 is 15 residues. Germline CDR1 MDHEN, CDR2 SYDVKM. V dropped 3 bases and J dropped 0 bases, with 10 bases sitting between them. The CDR3 loop is CASSFGEISTDTQYF. The CDR3 DNA reads as TGTGCCAGCAGTTTTGGTGAGATAAGCACAGATACGCAGTATTTT.

The chain has TRBV3-1 (or the pseudogene TRBV3-2) and TRBJ1-1; TRBD1 might be the D (6 bases). Germline CDR1 is LGHDT and CDR2 is YNNKEL (reference sequence). The CDR3 covers 15 residues. The V end lost 0 bases, the J end lost 3 bases, and 11 bases lay between the germline ends. CDR3 residues: CASSQDWGPDTEAFF. Written as DNA, the CDR3 is TGTGCCAGCAGCCAAGATTGGGGGCCGGACACTGAAGCTTTCTTT.

This chain connects TRBV7-3 to TRBJ2-2; 9 nucleotides line up with TRBD1. Germline V gives CDR1 SGHTA, CDR2 FQGTGA. After removal of 7 bases from V and 6 bases from J, the junction contained 9 bases not matched to a gene. CDR3 length equals 15 residues. The chain's CDR3 is CASTMTGGVAGELFF. In DNA, the CDR3 is TGTGCCAGCACCATGACAGGGGGTGTTGCCGGGGAGCTGTTTTTT.

The chain uses TRBV28 and TRBJ1-1, with D tentatively TRBD1 (5 bases). The CDR3 length is 16 residues. The ends were cut back, 4 bases at V and 5 bases at J, with 20 bases in the middle. The germline gives CDR1 MDHEN, CDR2 SYDVKM. The CDR3 is CASSWGGRGGRTEAFF. CDR3 DNA sequence: TGTGCCAGCAGTTGGGGTGGGAGGGGAGGAAGGACTGAAGCTTTCTTT.

This clone was seen just once. This chain uses TRBV7-3 with TRBJ2-2; 10 positions agree with TRBD2. From germline, CDR1 is SGHTA and CDR2 FQGTGA. V lost 3 bases and J lost 6; bases outside the gene matches: 10. CDR3 length: 17 residues. This CDR3 is CASSLVLAGVVAGELFF. CDR3 DNA sequence: TGTGCCAGCAGCTTGGTCCTAGCGGGAGTAGTGGCCGGGGAGCTGTTTTTT.

The genes are TRBV10-3 and TRBJ1-5; 7 nucleotides match TRBD1. J was trimmed by 5 bases and V by 4 bases; bases with no gene match: 2. There are 13 residues in the CDR3. Germline V gene data show CDR1 as ENHRY and CDR2 as SYGVKD. CDR3 sequence: CAISGTGDQPQHF. As DNA, the CDR3 is TGTGCCATCAGTGGGACAGGTGATCAGCCCCAGCATTTT.

This chain connects TRBV7-3 to TRBJ2-2, with 7 nucleotides matching TRBD1. The CDR3 spans 16 residues. The J segment lost 2 bases and the V segment lost 5 bases, leaving 8 bases of the junction unmatched. Germline V lookup: CDR1 SGHTA, CDR2 FQGTGA. CDR3 nucleotides: TGTGCCAGCAGCATGACCGGGACAGTAAACACCGGGGAGCTGTTTTTT. This sequence encodes CASSMTGTVNTGELFF. Variable domain in full (rest from reference TRBV7-3 and TRBJ2-2): GAGVSQTPSNKVTEKGKYVELRCDPISGHTALYWYRQSLGQGPEFLIYFQGTGAADDSGLPNDRFFAVRPEGSVSTLKIQRTERGDSAVYLCASSMTGTVNTGELFFGEGSRLTVL.

This clone was counted once. In nucleotides, the CDR3 is TGTGCCAGCAGCAAGCTGAGAACGTCCGCTGAAGCTTTCTTT. Translation: CASSKLRTSAEAFF. This rearrangement joins TRBV21-1 to TRBJ1-1. TRBV21-1 is a known pseudogene. The CDR3 runs 14 residues.

The chain has TRBV28 and TRBJ1-5; TRBD1 agrees at 8 bases. This CDR3 has 15 residues. V was clipped by 7 bases and J by 4 bases; unmatched bases: 9. Germline values: CDR1 MDHEN, CDR2 SYDVKM. The CDR3 loop is CASTFRGRGNQPQHF. CDR3 DNA: TGTGCCAGCACCTTCAGGGGGCGGGGGAATCAGCCCCAGCATTTT.

This clone was recorded only once. This chain connects TRBV19 to TRBJ1-5; TRBD1 matches at 10 bases. CDR1 is LNHDA, CDR2 SQIVND, per germline (reference sequence). The junction had 11 bases not matched to a gene; V was cut back by 3 bases and J by 3 bases. The CDR3 spans 18 residues. The CDR3 here is CASSILGTGAFDNQPQHF. In nucleotides, the CDR3 is TGTGCCAGTAGTATCCTTGGGACAGGGGCCTTTGACAATCAGCCCCAGCATTTT.

The sample holds many counts of this clone. This rearrangement joins TRBV29-1 to TRBJ2-7; D uncertain. Trimming shortened V by 6 bases and J by 2 bases, and 8 bases separated the two germline ends. Looked up from germline, CDR1 is SQVTM and CDR2 is ANQGSEA. This CDR3 has 11 amino acids. The chain's CDR3 is CSVLLTYEQYF. CDR3 bases: TGCAGCGTACTGCTGACCTACGAGCAGTACTTC.

The chain joins TRBV18 to TRBJ1-1, with D possibly being TRBD1 (6 bases). V shed 5 bases and J shed 7 bases, with 14 bases lying between them. The CDR3 length is 13 residues. CDR1 is KGHSH and CDR2 is LQKENI in the germline V gene. The CDR3 is CASSGRGEDEAFF. In DNA, the CDR3 is TGTGCCAGCTCAGGCAGGGGTGAGGATGAAGCTTTCTTT.

J is TRBJ2-2 and V is TRBV3-1 (or the pseudogene TRBV3-2); 8 bases fit TRBD2. With 0 bases clipped from V and 4 bases from J, the junction kept 7 bases outside the gene matches. The CDR3 loop spans 17 amino acids. In germline, CDR1 is LGHDT, CDR2 YNNKEL (reference sequence). The DNA of the CDR3 is TGTGCCAGCAGCCAAGATATCGGGGGGGACCTCACCGGGGAGCTGTTTTTT. It is translated as CASSQDIGGDLTGELFF.

The chain joins TRBV5-5 to TRBJ2-1; TRBD2 is a possible D gene (5 bases). Trimming stripped 5 bases from V and 15 bases from J, with 15 bases between. Germline V gives CDR1 SGHKS, CDR2 YYEKEE (reference sequence). The CDR3 is 11 residues long. The CDR3 region is CASSEVRELFF. The CDR3 coding sequence is TGTGCCAGCAGTGAGGTCCGGGAATTGTTCTTC.

CDR3 sequence (DNA): TGTGCCAGCAGAAGGGGACAGAACACTGAAGCTTTCTTT. Translation: CASRRGQNTEAFF. The chain employs TRBV6-5 and TRBJ1-1, with TRBD1 as a possible D gene (6 bases). Between the trimmed V and J ends, which lost 6 bases and 1 base, there was a span of 9 bases. Germline assignment: CDR1 MNHEY and CDR2 SVGAGI. The CDR3 runs to 13 residues.

The chain couples TRBV5-6 to TRBJ2-3; 10 positions agree with TRBD2. CDR1 is SGHDT, CDR2 YYEEEE, per germline. The CDR3 is made up of 16 amino acids. After removal of 2 bases from V and 2 bases from J, the junction contained 5 bases not matched to a gene. DNA of the CDR3: TGTGCCAGCAGCTTACCACTAGCGGGGACCACAGATACGCAGTATTTT. Translated, it gives CASSLPLAGTTDTQYF.

J is TRBJ2-1 and V is TRBV5-1, with 8 bases matching TRBD2. V was clipped by 0 bases and J by 7 bases; unmatched bases: 6. CDR3 length: 15 residues. Germline lookup yields CDR1 SGHRS and CDR2 YFSETQ. The CDR3 here is CASSLVAGGANEQFF. CDR3 nucleotides: TGCGCCAGCAGCTTGGTGGCGGGAGGAGCAAATGAGCAGTTCTTC.